This is a list of T cell receptor beta chains from one sample in a study of early T cells in non-severe SARS-CoV-2 infection. MiXCR, run by TCRdb on the 5' RACE reads, gives a single entry per CDR3 protein. Here the sample spans tens of thousands of distinct CDR3 sequences, about an eighth being singletons. The sequencing sample was made of whole blood. Source of these receptors: an adult who was a healthcare worker with PCR-confirmed SARS-CoV-2 infection or an uninfected control (not recorded which). The CDR3 runs from the conserved cysteine through the conserved F or W. A D gene is named only where the DNA matches it firmly. Clone size is not always given. Where it is, it says once, few, many or a class for expanded clones.

j_call v_call clone_size d_call cdr3_aa cdr3_nt
TRBJ2-1 TRBV10-2 few - CASSESVSYNEQFF TGCGCCAGCAGTGAGTCCGTATCCTACAATGAGCAGTTCTTC
TRBJ1-5 TRBV10-2 few - CASSESGINQPQHF TGCGCCAGCAGTGAGTCCGGAATCAATCAGCCCCAGCATTTT
TRBJ1-4 TRBV5-6 - - CASSGQISEKLFF TGTGCCAGCAGTGGTCAAATATCCGAAAAACTGTTTTTT
TRBJ1-4 TRBV7-2 few - CASRIRGATNEKLFF TGTGCCAGCAGAATTAGAGGGGCAACTAATGAAAAACTGTTTTTT
TRBJ1-5 TRBV10-2 - - CASSDSGYGLYNQPQHF TGCGCCAGCAGTGATTCGGGGTACGGACTCTACAATCAGCCCCAGCATTTT
TRBJ2-3 TRBV12-3/TRBV12-4 - - CASSMESGLGGPTDTQYF TGTGCCAGCAGTATGGAAAGCGGATTAGGGGGGCCCACAGATACGCAGTATTTT
TRBJ2-3 TRBV29-1 many TRBD2 CSVGGLAHADTQYF TGCAGCGTTGGAGGACTAGCGCACGCAGATACGCAGTATTTT
TRBJ1-1 TRBV3-1 many - CASSHRALGTEAFF TGTGCCAGCAGCCACCGGGCCCTGGGCACTGAAGCTTTCTTT
TRBJ2-6 TRBV4-3 few TRBD2 CASSQVAGKTAGANVLTF TGCGCCAGCAGCCAAGTAGCGGGGAAAACGGCTGGGGCCAACGTCCTGACTTTC
TRBJ2-4 TRBV20-1 few - CSARAPFLAKNIQYF TGCAGTGCTAGAGCTCCGTTTTTAGCCAAAAACATTCAGTACTTC
TRBJ1-1 TRBV29-1 few - CSVGMSVSPDTEAFF TGCAGCGTTGGAATGAGCGTGAGCCCGGACACTGAAGCTTTCTTT
TRBJ2-1 TRBV11-2 many - CASSLMRYNEQFF TGTGCCAGCAGCTTAATGCGGTACAATGAGCAGTTCTTC
TRBJ2-3 TRBV6-5 many TRBD2 CASTPGTSSDTQYF TGTGCCAGCACCCCCGGGACTAGCTCAGATACGCAGTATTTT
TRBJ1-6 TRBV13 - - CASSPSVDSPLHF TGTGCCAGCAGCCCCTCGGTTGATTCACCCCTCCACTTT
TRBJ2-2 TRBV5-1 - TRBD2 CASRPLAGGPGELFF TGCGCCAGCAGACCACTAGCGGGGGGACCCGGGGAGCTGTTTTTT
TRBJ1-2 TRBV12-3/TRBV12-4 - - CASSFSNYGYTF TGTGCCAGCAGTTTTTCGAACTATGGCTACACCTTC
TRBJ2-7 TRBV4-1 - - CASSLGPPEYEQYF TGCGCCAGCAGCCTCGGGCCTCCTGAGTACGAGCAGTACTTC
TRBJ1-4 TRBV6-6 few TRBD1 CASSYRGQGEEKLFF TGTGCCAGCAGTTACCGGGGACAGGGTGAAGAAAAACTGTTTTTT
TRBJ1-1 TRBV6-1 few - CASSEAEGRTEAFF TGTGCCAGCAGTGAAGCGGAAGGGAGGACTGAAGCTTTCTTT
TRBJ2-3 TRBV20-1 few TRBD2 CSARDRASGAVTDTQYF TGCAGTGCTAGAGATCGGGCTAGCGGGGCAGTCACAGATACGCAGTATTTT
TRBJ2-2 TRBV9 few - CASSATRGNTGELFF TGTGCCAGCAGCGCCACTAGGGGAAACACCGGGGAGCTGTTTTTT
TRBJ2-7 TRBV12-3/TRBV12-4 - - CASSPTGSDTHEQYF TGTGCCAGCAGTCCCACAGGGAGCGATACCCACGAGCAGTACTTC
TRBJ1-1 TRBV6-5 - TRBD1 CASSSGGMNTEAFF TGTGCCAGCAGTTCAGGGGGCATGAACACTGAAGCTTTCTTT
TRBJ2-5 TRBV5-1 many - CASSIGQMETQYF TGCGCCAGCAGCATCGGACAGATGGAGACCCAGTACTTC
TRBJ1-1 TRBV6-5 many - CASSSPGGMNTEAFF TGTGCCAGCAGTTCACCCGGCGGGATGAACACTGAAGCTTTCTTT
TRBJ2-7 TRBV19 - - CASSIVQGRDEQYF TGTGCCAGTAGTATTGTCCAGGGCCGGGACGAGCAGTACTTC
TRBJ1-1 TRBV2 - - CASSVGQRNTEAFF TGTGCCAGCAGCGTGGGACAAAGGAACACTGAAGCTTTCTTT
TRBJ2-7 TRBV3-1 - - CASSQGGSLTYEQYF TGTGCCAGCAGCCAAGGAGGCTCCTTAACCTACGAGCAGTACTTC